This is a list of T cell receptor beta chains from one sample in a study of T cells after yellow fever vaccination. TCRdb reprocessed the 5' RACE reads with MiXCR, giving one entry per CDR3 protein. The data show about 230,000 distinct CDR3 sequences, roughly 6.3% seen once. Sequenced material: CD4+ T cells sorted from PBMCs, taken on the day of the yellow fever booster vaccination. The receptors were gathered from a man aged 25 to 40 who received the YFV17D yellow fever vaccine. Each CDR3 is given with its conserved first and last residue. The D gene is left open where the match is weak. Some rows have no size entry. The others give once, few or many, or a class for an expanded clone.

>TRBD2|13|TRBJ2-7|TRBV20-1|NA
CSAGGGRIYEQYF
TGCAGTGCAGGCGGGGGTAGGATCTACGAGCAGTACTTC
>NA|13|TRBJ2-2|TRBV27|few
CASSYQGGGELFF
TGTGCCAGCAGTTACCAGGGAGGCGGGGAGCTGTTTTTT
>NA|16|TRBJ2-1|TRBV7-3|few
CASSPRGQFSYNEQFF
TGTGCCAGCAGCCCCCGAGGGCAGTTCTCCTACAATGAGCAGTTCTTC
>TRBD2|16|TRBJ2-5|TRBV7-6|NA
CASSLAGGPNRETQYF
TGTGCCAGCAGCTTAGCGGGAGGGCCTAATAGAGAGACCCAGTACTTC
>TRBD2|13|TRBJ2-5|TRBV29-1|NA
CSVEGTTQETQYF
TGCAGCGTTGAGGGGACTACCCAAGAGACCCAGTACTTC
>TRBD2|15|TRBJ2-2|TRBV7-2|many
CASSLMSGSTGELFF
TGTGCCAGCAGCTTAATGAGCGGGAGCACCGGGGAGCTGTTTTTT
>NA|16|TRBJ2-2|TRBV30|NA
CAWSVGGRVNTGELFF
TGTGCCTGGAGTGTAGGTGGCAGGGTAAACACCGGGGAGCTGTTTTTT
>NA|15|TRBJ2-4|TRBV10-1|many
CASSVGGIFKNIQYF
TGCGCCAGCAGTGTTGGCGGGATCTTCAAAAACATTCAGTACTTC
>NA|13|TRBJ1-1|TRBV12-3/TRBV12-4|many
CASSLVPRVEAFF
TGTGCCAGCAGTTTAGTCCCCAGGGTTGAAGCTTTCTTT
>TRBD1|13|TRBJ2-3|TRBV6-1|few
CASRKQGGDTQYF
TGTGCCAGCAGAAAACAGGGGGGCGATACGCAGTATTTT
>TRBD2|17|TRBJ2-3|TRBV20-1|few
CSARDPGTSGSPDTQYF
TGCAGTGCTAGAGATCCGGGGACTAGCGGGAGTCCAGATACGCAGTATTTT
>TRBD2|14|TRBJ2-1|TRBV20-1|NA
CSATGLGFYNEQFF
TGCAGTGCAACGGGACTAGGGTTTTACAATGAGCAGTTCTTC
>NA|14|TRBJ2-5|TRBV15|NA
CATSRGVNQETQYF
TGTGCCACCAGCAGGGGGGTGAACCAAGAGACCCAGTACTTC
>NA|15|TRBJ1-5|TRBV7-2|few
CASSLVQGSNQPQHF
TGTGCCAGCAGCTTAGTTCAGGGAAGCAATCAGCCCCAGCATTTT
>NA|14|TRBJ2-3|TRBV10-3|many
CAIRNPDRTDTQYF
TGTGCCATCAGGAATCCGGACCGCACAGATACGCAGTATTTT
>NA|11|TRBJ1-2|TRBV7-9|few
CASSLGGGNTF
TGTGCCAGCAGCTTAGGTGGGGGTAACACCTTC
>TRBD2|15|TRBJ2-2|TRBV19|NA
CASSGASGHTGELFF
TGTGCCAGTAGTGGGGCTAGCGGTCACACCGGGGAGCTGTTTTTT
>NA|17|TRBJ1-4|TRBV7-8|NA
CASSLGGGAGRAEKLFF
TGTGCCAGCAGCTTAGGGGGCGGGGCAGGGAGAGCAGAAAAACTGTTTTTT
>TRBD2|15|TRBJ2-1|TRBV5-1|NA
CASSLGRETYNEQFF
TGCGCCAGCAGCTTGGGGCGGGAGACCTACAATGAGCAGTTCTTC
>NA|15|TRBJ2-7|TRBV7-8|many
CASSLGGGGHYEQYF
TGTGCCAGCAGCTTAGGAGGAGGGGGGCACTACGAGCAGTACTTC
>TRBD1|13|TRBJ1-5|TRBV20-1|NA
CSARGQGREPQHF
TGCAGTGCTAGGGGACAGGGGAGGGAGCCCCAGCATTTT
>NA|11|TRBJ2-1|TRBV10-3|many
CATSYQSEQFF
TGTGCCACCTCGTATCAGAGTGAGCAGTTCTTC
>TRBD2|15|TRBJ2-7|TRBV7-8|few
CASRLGTSGSYEQYF
TGTGCCAGCAGACTAGGGACTAGCGGCTCCTACGAGCAGTACTTC
>TRBD1|16|TRBJ2-2|TRBV5-1|many
CASSFAGTGVTGELFF
TGCGCCAGCAGCTTTGCCGGGACAGGGGTCACCGGGGAGCTGTTTTTT
>TRBD1|18|TRBJ2-6|TRBV11-2|many
CASSITGTAGSGANVLTF
TGTGCCAGCAGCATAACCGGGACAGCTGGCTCTGGGGCCAACGTCCTGACTTTC
>TRBD1|15|TRBJ1-4|TRBV7-9|few
CASSLGQGTNEKLFF
TGTGCCAGCAGCCTGGGACAGGGGACTAATGAAAAACTGTTTTTT
>NA|14|TRBJ1-5|TRBV9|many
CASSPQGTNQPQHF
TGTGCCAGCAGCCCCCAGGGAACTAATCAGCCCCAGCATTTT
>NA|18|TRBJ2-7|TRBV5-1|NA
CASCLERLHTPITYEQYF
TGCGCCAGCTGCTTGGAGCGGCTGCACACGCCGATTACCTACGAGCAGTACTTC
>TRBD2|14|TRBJ2-1|TRBV18|many
CASSREGHSGEQFF
TGTGCCAGCTCAAGGGAGGGCCATTCCGGTGAGCAGTTCTTC
>NA|13|TRBJ1-1|TRBV7-8|NA
CASSFLGQSEAFF
TGTGCCAGCAGCTTTTTAGGACAGAGTGAAGCTTTCTTT
>NA|13|TRBJ1-1|TRBV20-1|NA
CSARDLRGTEAFF
TGCAGTGCTAGAGATCTGAGGGGAACTGAAGCTTTCTTT
>TRBD2|16|TRBJ2-1|TRBV7-9|NA
CASSYARTSGSNEQFF
TGTGCCAGCAGTTACGCTCGGACTAGCGGGAGTAATGAGCAGTTCTTC
>NA|14|TRBJ2-1|TRBV4-3|NA
CASSQELASNEQFF
TGCGCCAGCAGCCAAGAACTAGCTTCGAATGAGCAGTTCTTC
>TRBD2|19|TRBJ2-5|TRBV14|many
CASSPTGLAGLPYQETQYF
TGTGCCAGCAGCCCTACCGGACTAGCGGGGTTACCGTACCAAGAGACCCAGTACTTC
>TRBD2|13|TRBJ2-7|TRBV7-2|NA
CASNRGGGWEQYF
TGTGCCAGCAACCGCGGCGGGGGTTGGGAGCAGTACTTC
>TRBD2|14|TRBJ2-7|TRBV20-1|many
CSARGLAGFYEQYF
TGCAGTGCTAGAGGACTAGCGGGATTCTACGAGCAGTACTTC
>TRBD1|15|TRBJ2-7|TRBV20-1|many
CSAGDPGQGLNEQYF
TGCAGTGCCGGTGACCCGGGACAGGGGTTAAACGAGCAGTACTTC
>NA|12|TRBJ1-2|TRBV12-3/TRBV12-4|many
CASSLSVYGYTF
TGTGCCAGCAGCCTTTCCGTCTATGGCTACACCTTC
>TRBD2|15|TRBJ2-7|TRBV5-1|few
CASSSWASGAYEQYF
TGCGCCAGCAGCTCCTGGGCTAGCGGCGCCTACGAGCAGTACTTC
>TRBD1|16|TRBJ1-6|TRBV28|many
CASSITTGTGDSPLHF
TGTGCCAGCAGTATCACTACCGGGACAGGGGATTCACCCCTCCACTTT
>NA|14|TRBJ2-3|TRBV12-3/TRBV12-4|few
CASTDGIGTDTQYF
TGTGCCAGCACTGACGGAATTGGCACAGATACGCAGTATTTT
>TRBD2|14|TRBJ2-3|TRBV2|NA
CASSLAGRGDTQYF
TGTGCCAGCAGCCTAGCGGGCCGGGGGGATACGCAGTATTTT
>TRBD1|14|TRBJ2-5|TRBV5-6|many
CASSRGQGSETQYF
TGTGCCAGCAGTCGGGGACAGGGGAGTGAGACCCAGTACTTC
>NA|13|TRBJ2-5|TRBV10-1|many
CASSGIRKETQYF
TGCGCCAGCAGTGGAATTCGTAAAGAGACCCAGTACTTC
>TRBD1|11|TRBJ1-1|TRBV20-1|many
CSARTGGSAFF
TGCAGTGCCCGGACAGGGGGTTCCGCTTTCTTT
>NA|17|TRBJ2-7|TRBV6-5|NA
CASSYSREGVLSYEQYF
TGTGCCAGCAGTTATTCGCGGGAAGGGGTTCTCTCCTACGAGCAGTACTTC
>NA|14|TRBJ2-3|TRBV5-1|few
CASSSLAPTDTQYF
TGCGCCAGCAGCTCTCTAGCCCCCACAGATACGCAGTATTTT
>TRBD2|15|TRBJ2-1|TRBV6-5|few
CASSNGLAGYNEQFF
TGTGCCAGCAGTAACGGACTAGCGGGTTACAATGAGCAGTTCTTC
>NA|14|TRBJ1-4|TRBV19|few
CASRPGGFREKLFF
TGTGCCAGTCGACCTGGGGGGTTTCGTGAAAAACTGTTTTTT
>NA|15|TRBJ2-5|TRBV6-5|few
CASSYSTGTRETQYF
TGTGCCAGCAGTTACTCTACAGGGACTCGAGAGACCCAGTACTTC
>NA|15|TRBJ2-7|TRBV29-1|many
CSVEDDKAAAYEQYF
TGCAGCGTTGAAGATGACAAGGCAGCTGCCTACGAGCAGTACTTC
>NA|17|TRBJ1-1|TRBV7-2|NA
CASSPSGHQPRETEAFF
TGTGCCAGCAGCCCTTCCGGACACCAACCTCGGGAGACTGAAGCTTTCTTT
>TRBD2|15|TRBJ2-7|TRBV6-5|few
CASSNGLAGVYEQYF
TGTGCCAGCAGTAACGGACTAGCGGGAGTCTACGAGCAGTACTTC